Listed below are T cell receptor beta chains from one sample, sequenced in a study of regulatory T cells in long-lasting Graves disease. TCRdb called the multiplex PCR reads again in MiXCR, with one record for every CDR3 protein. Among fewer than 450,000 distinct CDR3 sequences listed, around 24% were seen once. The source was peripheral blood mononuclear cells (PBMCs), collected when the disease was refractory, from a patient treated with antithyroid drugs. Receptors were obtained from a female donor with Graves disease. Each CDR3 is given with its conserved first and last residue. Each record gives: CDR3 DNA, CDR3 protein, clone size, D gene, CDR3 length, J gene, V gene. A D gene is named only where the DNA matches it firmly. Part of the rows lack a size; the others show once, few, many or a class for expanded clones.

TGTGCCAGCAGTCCCAGGGACGGACCCTTCTATGGCTACACCTTC,CASSPRDGPFYGYTF,many,-,15,TRBJ1-2,TRBV12-3/TRBV12-4
TGCAGTGCTACCCCTAGGGAGGTCTACGAGCAGTACTTC,CSATPREVYEQYF,many,-,13,TRBJ2-7,TRBV20-1
TGTGCCATCAGTGACCGGGCAGGGACCACTGAAGCTTTCTTT,CAISDRAGTTEAFF,many,-,14,TRBJ1-1,TRBV10-3
TGTGCCACCAGTGATCTGCAGGGGGATGAGCAGTTCTTC,CATSDLQGDEQFF,-,TRBD1,13,TRBJ2-1,TRBV24-1
TGTGCCAGTAAAGGGGAGACAGGGGGTTTGGCGAACACCGGGGAGCTGTTTTTT,CASKGETGGLANTGELFF,-,TRBD1,18,TRBJ2-2,TRBV19
TGTGCCAGCAGCTTACAGGGGGCGGGGGACTATGGCTACACCTTC,CASSLQGAGDYGYTF,many,TRBD1,15,TRBJ1-2,TRBV11-2
TGTGCCAGCAGTCCGACACGGCTGGGGGGTCAGCCCCAGCATTTT,CASSPTRLGGQPQHF,many,-,15,TRBJ1-5,TRBV28
TGCAGCGGAGGGACTAGTCTCACCGGGGAGCTGTTTTTT,CSGGTSLTGELFF,-,TRBD2,13,TRBJ2-2,TRBV29-1
TGTGCCAGCAGCCCTGGACAGCCTCTTAGCAATCAGCCCCAGCATTTT,CASSPGQPLSNQPQHF,few,-,16,TRBJ1-5,TRBV7-8
TGCAGTGCTAGAGAGCAGCGGGACGGCTCCTACGAGCAGTACTTC,CSAREQRDGSYEQYF,few,TRBD2,15,TRBJ2-7,TRBV20-1
TGTGCCAGTAGTATTCGACAGGGGGCTACCTACGAGCAGTACTTC,CASSIRQGATYEQYF,-,TRBD1,15,TRBJ2-7,TRBV19
TGTGCCAGCAGTTTATCAGGCTTCAACTATGGCTACACCTTC,CASSLSGFNYGYTF,many,-,14,TRBJ1-2,TRBV27
TGTGCCAGCAGCCACGACAGCCACTACGAGCAGTACTTC,CASSHDSHYEQYF,-,-,13,TRBJ2-7,TRBV13
TGTGCCAGCAGCTTAAGTCTAGCGGGAGGCCGCCTTCAAGAGACCCAGTACTTC,CASSLSLAGGRLQETQYF,few,TRBD2,18,TRBJ2-5,TRBV7-9
TGTGCCAGCAGTTCGAAGTGGGACCGTGGGGCCAACGTCCTGACTTTC,CASSSKWDRGANVLTF,-,-,16,TRBJ2-6,TRBV27
TGTGCCAGCAGCTTATTAAAGAGGGACTATGGCTACACCTTC,CASSLLKRDYGYTF,few,-,14,TRBJ1-2,TRBV7-2
TGTGCCAGCAGTATACTAGCGGGAGGGTCCAATGAGCAGTTCTTC,CASSILAGGSNEQFF,many,TRBD2,15,TRBJ2-1,TRBV2
TGTGCCAGCAGGGGCGGGATTTTGAACACTGAAGCTTTCTTT,CASRGGILNTEAFF,-,-,14,TRBJ1-1,TRBV2
TGTGCCAGCAGCGCGCGCGGGGGGCAGGGTTCACCCCTCCACTTT,CASSARGGQGSPLHF,-,-,15,TRBJ1-6,TRBV5-6
TGTGCCAGCAGCCAACAAGGATTGAACAATCAGCCCCAGCATTTT,CASSQQGLNNQPQHF,-,-,15,TRBJ1-5,TRBV3-1
TGTGCCAGCAGCGTAGCTCTGGACAGGGGCTCCACTGAAGCTTTCTTT,CASSVALDRGSTEAFF,-,TRBD1,16,TRBJ1-1,TRBV9
TGTGCCAGTAGTATCGCGGGGGCGATCTCTGAAGCTTTCTTT,CASSIAGAISEAFF,-,-,14,TRBJ1-1,TRBV19
TGTGCCAGCAGTCCTAATACCGACAGAGGTGGCTACACCTTC,CASSPNTDRGGYTF,few,-,14,TRBJ1-2,TRBV6-1
TGCAGTGCTAGAACGGGAGGGCCGGGTGAGCAGTTCTTC,CSARTGGPGEQFF,few,TRBD2,13,TRBJ2-1,TRBV20-1
TGTGCCAGCAGTTACAGTGGCGAGCAGTACTTC,CASSYSGEQYF,many,-,11,TRBJ2-7,TRBV6-5
TGCAGCGTTACTTTCGGGACAGTGCTAGCCAAAAACATTCAGTACTTC,CSVTFGTVLAKNIQYF,-,TRBD1,16,TRBJ2-4,TRBV29-1
TGTGCCAGCAGCGATTTGGTGGGGGATACGCAGTATTTT,CASSDLVGDTQYF,-,-,13,TRBJ2-3,TRBV12-3/TRBV12-4
TGTGCCAGCAGTTACGGGGGGCGCCTTGAGGAGCAGTACTTC,CASSYGGRLEEQYF,few,-,14,TRBJ2-7,TRBV6-2/TRBV6-3
TGTGCCAGCAGAACAGACAGTAACACTGAAGCTTTCTTT,CASRTDSNTEAFF,-,-,13,TRBJ1-1,TRBV5-5
TGCAGTGCTAGAGATTCCTCAGCAGGGACGGCCTATAATTCACCCCTCCACTTT,CSARDSSAGTAYNSPLHF,few,-,18,TRBJ1-6,TRBV20-1
TGTGCCAGCATCAACTTCTCTGGGGACATTCAGTACTTC,CASINFSGDIQYF,-,-,13,TRBJ2-4,TRBV6-1
TGTGCCAGCAGCTTAGAAGTACTGGGGGGGAGGAATTCACCCCTCCACTTT,CASSLEVLGGRNSPLHF,many,-,17,TRBJ1-6,TRBV7-2
TGTGCCAGCAGCTTAGTTATCCCTAGCGGGAGGAACACCGGGGAGCTGTTTTTT,CASSLVIPSGRNTGELFF,-,TRBD2,18,TRBJ2-2,TRBV7-2
TGTGCCAGTAGTATAGGGATAGACACCTACGAGCAGTACTTC,CASSIGIDTYEQYF,-,-,14,TRBJ2-7,TRBV19
TGCGCCAGCAGCTTGAACGATTTAGAAGCTTTCTTT,CASSLNDLEAFF,-,-,12,TRBJ1-1,TRBV5-1
TGCAGTGCTAGAGTGGGGGGCACTGAAGCTTTCTTT,CSARVGGTEAFF,many,-,12,TRBJ1-1,TRBV20-1
TGCAGTGCGCCCACTGCGGGGGCTGAAACTGAAGCTTTCTTT,CSAPTAGAETEAFF,many,-,14,TRBJ1-1,TRBV20-1
TGCAGCGTTGAACTACGGGGTGGGGACACTGAAGCTTTCTTT,CSVELRGGDTEAFF,few,-,14,TRBJ1-1,TRBV29-1
TGTGCCAGCTTTGAGCGGAAGAACACTGAAGCTTTCTTT,CASFERKNTEAFF,medium-sized,-,13,TRBJ1-1,TRBV6-4
TGTGCCAGCAGTTACTCGAATGGGGGAATGAACACTGAAGCTTTCTTT,CASSYSNGGMNTEAFF,-,-,16,TRBJ1-1,TRBV6-5
TGTGCCAGTAGTATTCTCGGGACAGACGAGCAGTACTTC,CASSILGTDEQYF,few,TRBD1,13,TRBJ2-7,TRBV19
TGCAGTGCTCACCGACAGGGCCTCTCCTACGAGCAGTACTTC,CSAHRQGLSYEQYF,-,TRBD1,14,TRBJ2-7,TRBV20-1
TGTGCCAGCAGCCTAGTTTCGGGTTCGAGCTATGGCTGCACCTTC,CASSLVSGSSYGCTF,few,-,15,TRBJ1-2,TRBV7-2
TGTGCCAGCAGTTTGAACGTCGAGCAGTACTTC,CASSLNVEQYF,many,-,11,TRBJ2-7,TRBV12-3/TRBV12-4
TGTGCCAGCCTCCGGAACACTGAAGCTTTCTTT,CASLRNTEAFF,-,-,11,TRBJ1-1,TRBV28
TGCGCCAGCAGCGGGACAGACAGAGCTGAAGCTTTCTTT,CASSGTDRAEAFF,many,TRBD1,13,TRBJ1-1,TRBV5-1
TGTGCCAGCAGCAAATCCGTGAACACTGAAGCTTTCTTT,CASSKSVNTEAFF,many,-,13,TRBJ1-1,TRBV12-3/TRBV12-4
TGTGCCAGCAGTCACTACCCGGGGACCGGGGAGCTGTTTTTT,CASSHYPGTGELFF,-,-,14,TRBJ2-2,TRBV6-4
TGTGCCAGCACCAAGGCTACTACCGGGGAGCTGTTTTTT,CASTKATTGELFF,once,-,13,TRBJ2-2,TRBV9
TGTGCCAGCAGCGAAAGCTGGACTAGCGGGAGGTCATCCCATACGCAGTATTTT,CASSESWTSGRSSHTQYF,-,TRBD2,18,TRBJ2-3,TRBV11-2
TGCGCCAGCAGCTCCGGGGACAGGGGGAGAAACATTCAGTACTTC,CASSSGDRGRNIQYF,-,TRBD1,15,TRBJ2-4,TRBV5-1
TGCAGCGTCGAGTTGGGGGGAGGGCCTGGGGATCCCCAGCATTTT,CSVELGGGPGDPQHF,-,-,15,TRBJ1-5,TRBV29-1
TGTGCCAGCAGTTACGGGACAGGGGGTGTCTACGAGCAGTACTTC,CASSYGTGGVYEQYF,many,TRBD1,15,TRBJ2-7,TRBV6-5
TGTGCCAGCAGCTTGGAAGGGGTAATTTCCCCGGAACCACTTTCTAGCAATCAGCCCCAGCATTTT,CASSLEGVISPEPLSSNQPQHF,-,-,22,TRBJ1-5,TRBV5-8
TGTGCCTGCGGATTGGGGAAAGCCTACGAGCAGTACTTC,CACGLGKAYEQYF,-,-,13,TRBJ2-7,TRBV30
TGTGCCAGCAGCCCCATGGCGGGAGCGGGCGAGCAGTACTTC,CASSPMAGAGEQYF,many,TRBD2,14,TRBJ2-7,TRBV7-2
TGCGCCAGCAGCTTGGACAAGCGGCCTAGCTCCTACGAGCAGTACTTC,CASSLDKRPSSYEQYF,-,-,16,TRBJ2-7,TRBV5-1
TGTGCCAGCAGCCTGGGACTAGCGGGGTACAATGAGCAGTTCTTC,CASSLGLAGYNEQFF,many,TRBD2,15,TRBJ2-1,TRBV7-2
TGCAGTGGCCGAGCGGCTCGCAACTATGGCTACACCTTC,CSGRAARNYGYTF,many,-,13,TRBJ1-2,TRBV20-1
TGCAGTGCTATGGACAGCAATTCACCCCTCCACTTT,CSAMDSNSPLHF,-,-,12,TRBJ1-6,TRBV20-1